These T cell receptor beta chains were read from a single sample in a study of blood T cell repertoires in COVID-19. Measured with immunoSEQ multiplex PCR; TCRdb has only the in-frame clones, and not every one. The sample comprises roughly 170,000 clones, around 84% of which are singletons, and less than 6.5% rests with the top ten. The sequenced sample consisted of peripheral blood. These receptors were taken from a woman between 45 and 60 years old with COVID-19, enrolled during active disease. The conserved cysteine and the conserved F or W are not part of the CDR3 here.

TRBJ2-5 TRBV7-2 ASSLVTWTGGETQY
TRBJ2-4 TRBV19 ASSAWTTIAKNIQY
TRBJ1-4 TRBV30 AWRTGAGGELF
TRBJ2-7 TRBV29-1 SVQGGSYEQY
TRBJ2-7 TRBV6-6 ASSYGGTGGNEQY
TRBJ1-6 TRBV7-2 ASSLGGSYNSPLH
TRBJ1-4 TRBV9 ASSPSGGDEKLF
TRBJ1-4 TRBV29-1 SVDRLLTNEKLF
TRBJ1-2 TRBV5-4 ASSLQGEGYT
TRBJ1-2 TRBV28 ASSPQTANYGYT
TRBJ2-7 TRBV6-2/TRBV6-3 ASSSALAGGFISYEQY
TRBJ2-1 TRBV11-3 ASSLVLAAPDNEQF